The T cell receptor beta chain described here comes from a study of beta chain features in type 1 diabetes. Study details: Cell yields, gender and age were similar in healthy donors and patients. Study outcomes and limitations: Naive, central memory and Treg TCRB repertoires appeared more alike in patients than in healthy donors. PCR might show a preference for shorter templates, equally across patients and controls. All four CD4+ subsets of Type 1 diabetes patients contained TCRB CDR3s that were moderately but significantly shorter.

The sample holds a few counts of this clone. Its antigen is undetermined. Expressed TCRB transcripts got sequenced, as all isolated RNA was reverse transcribed. Sequencing was performed with immunoSEQ multiplex PCR; in TCRdb, only in-frame clones are kept and a portion is missing. The table shows 310,000 or so clones, with 9.3% occurring only once. CDR1 is SGHTA, CDR2 FQGNSA, per germline. This CDR3 is built from 14 residues. V was cut by 3 bases and J by 3 bases, with 11 bases left in between. Donors underwent one heparinised blood draw, about 110 mL on average. V and J are TRBV7-2 and TRBJ2-5, with D possibly being TRBD2 (6 bases). The origin of this receptor is a young man with type 1 diabetes. Specimen: central memory CD4+ T cells from blood. CDR3 in DNA: TGTGCCAGCAGCTTTCGGGCGGGAAAAGAGACCCAGTACTTC. It is translated as CASSFRAGKETQYF.